A single sample gave rise to the 30 T cell receptor beta chains below, sequenced in a study of shared clonotypes between healthy human individuals. The repertoire was sequenced with immunoSEQ multiplex PCR; TCRdb's copy has only in-frame clones and lacks some. The table lists hundreds of thousands of clones, 95% to 97% of them singletons, with less than 0.25% in the top ten. CD45RO-negative, CCR7-positively selected cells formed the naive CD8 fraction, excluding terminally differentiated effector memory CD45RA+ cells. The sequencing sample was made of naive CD8+ T cells sorted from blood. The receptors stem from a young man in good health.

The rearrangement joins TRBV15 to TRBJ2-3, with 10 bases fitting TRBD2. The length of the CDR3 is 16 residues. The germline gives CDR1 LNHNV, CDR2 YYDKDF (reference sequence). J was trimmed by 2 bases and V by 6 bases; bases with no gene match: 8. The CDR3, as DNA: TGTGCCACCAGTCCCTATCTAGCGGGAGTCACAGATACGCAGTATTTT. It translates to CATSPYLAGVTDTQYF.

The chain uses TRBV7-2 and TRBJ2-3; D remains ambiguous. Trimming took 1 base from V and 3 from J, leaving 17 bases between them. CDR1 is SGHTA, CDR2 FQGNSA, per germline. The CDR3 spans 17 residues. Here the CDR3 reads CASSLDGFGIGTDTQYF. CDR3 nucleotide sequence: TGTGCCAGCAGCTTAGACGGTTTTGGGATAGGGACAGATACGCAGTATTTT.

On this clone: The same CDR3 also results from other DNA sequences found in this sample. The gene calls are TRBV28 and TRBJ2-7; D gene unclear. There are 12 residues in the CDR3. Trimming stripped 5 bases from V and 1 base from J, with 6 bases between. Per germline, CDR1 MDHEN and CDR2 SYDVKM. The CDR3 sequence is CASSDGSYEQYF. CDR3 DNA: TGTGCCAGCAGTGACGGTTCCTACGAGCAGTACTTC.

The chain links TRBV7-6 to TRBJ2-1, with TRBD1 matching 8 bases. The CDR3 length is 12 residues. Per the germline V gene, CDR1 is SGHVS and CDR2 is FNYEAQ. The CDR3 loop is CASGQGYNEQFF. The CDR3 region has the DNA TGTGCAAGTGGACAGGGCTACAATGAGCAGTTCTTC.

This rearrangement joins TRBV27 to TRBJ2-1; 10 nucleotides match TRBD2. Germline CDR1 and CDR2: MNHEY and SMNVEV (reference sequence). There are 14 residues in the CDR3. The V and J ends lost 8 bases and 4 bases, in that order; junction bases with no gene match: 5. The CDR3 nucleotides are TGTGCCAGCGGCCCACTAGCGGGATACAATGAGCAGTTCTTC. It codes for CASGPLAGYNEQFF.

This clone has a single count. The junction and the germline gene differ at one end; a read error may be behind it. V is TRBV7-7 and J is TRBJ2-7; 7 bases line up with TRBD1. This CDR3 is built from 13 residues. Germline CDR1 SSHAT, CDR2 FNYEAQ (reference sequence). The CDR3 reads CASSLAGGYEQYF. The CDR3 DNA reads as TGTGCTAGCAGCTTAGCAGGGGGCTACGAGCAGTACTTC.

The chain employs TRBV6-5 and TRBJ2-2; 11 nucleotides line up with TRBD2. CDR1 and CDR2 (germline): MNHEY, SVGAGI. The CDR3 length is 16 residues. Trimming removed 4 bases from V and 4 bases from J; junction bases left unmatched: 5. CDR3 residues: CASSFAGTSGTGELFF. For the CDR3, the DNA is TGTGCCAGCAGTTTTGCCGGGACTAGCGGCACCGGGGAGCTGTTTTTT.

The V gene is TRBV27, the J gene TRBJ2-5; D may be TRBD1 (6 bases). The V gene lost 6 bases and the J gene lost 1 base, with 12 bases spanning the gap. The germline CDR1 and CDR2 sequences are MNHEY and SMNVEV (reference sequence). CDR3 size: 14 residues. CDR3 DNA: TGTGCCAGCAGCCCACAGGGTATCCAAGAGACCCAGTACTTC. Amino acids: CASSPQGIQETQYF.

Written as DNA, the CDR3 is TGTGCCAGCAGTTCCAGGATGGGGGGCGGTTCGCCCCAGCATTTT. This sequence encodes CASSSRMGGGSPQHF. The chain carries TRBV28 and TRBJ1-5; D might be TRBD1 (6 bases). Germline values: CDR1 MDHEN, CDR2 SYDVKM. CDR3 length equals 15 residues. With 4 bases removed from V and 9 bases from J, the gap between germline ends came to 19 bases.

On this clone itself: In the same sample, other DNA sequences code for this CDR3. The chain uses TRBV11-2 and TRBJ2-7, with D possibly matching TRBD2 (6 bases). The germline gives CDR1 SGHAT, CDR2 FQNNGV. Deletions cut 2 bases from V and 3 bases from J, with 8 bases between. This CDR3 is built from 13 residues. CDR3 in DNA: TGTGCCAGCAGCTTAAGGACTAACTACGAGCAGTACTTC. It codes for CASSLRTNYEQYF. The complete variable domain, with remaining parts taken from reference TRBV11-2 and TRBJ2-7, reads EAGVAQSPRYKIIEKRQSVAFWCNPISGHATLYWYQQILGQGPKLLIQFQNNGVVDDSQLPKDRFSAERLKGVDSTLKIQPAKLEDSAVYLCASSLRTNYEQYFGPGTRLTVT.

The J gene is TRBJ1-2, the V gene TRBV5-5; 9 bases fit TRBD1. CDR1 is SGHKS, CDR2 YYEKEE, per germline (reference sequence). The CDR3 runs 17 residues. Trimming at V came to 6 bases and at J to 0 bases, leaving 12 bases not matched to a gene. CDR3 in amino acids: CASTVMGQGIANYGYTF. The CDR3 DNA is TGTGCCAGCACCGTTATGGGACAGGGAATTGCTAACTATGGCTACACCTTC.

CDR3 sequence (DNA): TGCGCCAGCAGCCACGCCCAGGGAACTAACTATGGCTACACCTTC. Translation gives CASSHAQGTNYGYTF. V gene TRBV5-1 combines with J gene TRBJ1-2, with D possibly matching TRBD1 (5 bases). Trimming took 4 bases from V and 0 from J, leaving 13 bases between them. CDR1 SGHRS and CDR2 YFSETQ come from the germline V gene. This CDR3 is 15 amino acids long.

J is TRBJ2-3 and V is TRBV4-1; TRBD1 matches at 8 bases. The length of the CDR3 is 16 residues. The germline CDR1 and CDR2 sequences are MGHRA and YSYEKL. V dropped 4 bases and J dropped 4; count of bases not matched to a gene: 10. The CDR3 region is CASSLIGQGASDTQYF. The CDR3 nucleotides are TGCGCCAGCAGCCTCATAGGGCAGGGGGCTTCAGATACGCAGTATTTT.

The V call is TRBV13, the J call TRBJ1-1, with 9 bases lining up with TRBD1. In germline, CDR1 is PRHDT, CDR2 FYEKMQ (reference sequence). Trimming removed 5 bases from V and 1 base from J; junction bases left unmatched: 8. This CDR3 contains 16 residues. CDR3 DNA: TGTGCCAGCAGCGTCGGGACAGGGCGTTGGAACACTGAAGCTTTCTTT. Its protein product is CASSVGTGRWNTEAFF. Using reference TRBV13 and TRBJ1-1 for the parts outside the CDR3, the full variable domain is AAGVIQSPRHLIKEKRETATLKCYPIPRHDTVYWYQQGPGQDPQFLISFYEKMQSDKGSIPDRFSAQQFSDYHSELNMSSLELGDSALYFCASSVGTGRWNTEAFFGQGTRLTVV.

This chain joins TRBV15 and TRBJ2-1; D not resolved. This CDR3 comprises 15 residues. CDR1 and CDR2 from the germline V gene are LNHNV and YYDKDF (reference sequence). V was pared by 3 bases and J by 1 base, with 10 bases between. The DNA of the CDR3 is TGTGCCACCAGCAGGGAAGGGAATTCCTACAATGAGCAGTTCTTC. Translating it yields CATSREGNSYNEQFF.

Only one count was recorded for this clone. The chain joins TRBV5-1 to TRBJ2-5, with D maybe TRBD1 (5 bases). With 0 bases removed from V and 3 bases from J, the gap between germline ends came to 12 bases. The CDR3 covers 15 residues. The germline V gene has CDR1 SGHRS and CDR2 YFSETQ. CDR3 region: CASSLAQGREETQYF. CDR3 in DNA: TGCGCCAGCAGCTTGGCGCAGGGTAGAGAAGAGACCCAGTACTTC.

CDR3 amino acids: CASSDLTGHTDTQYF. The CDR3 DNA reads TGTGCCAGCAGTGATCTGACAGGGCACACAGATACGCAGTATTTT. V usage is TRBV2 and J usage is TRBJ2-3, with 7 bases matching TRBD1. The CDR3 has 15 residues. CDR1 is SNHLY and CDR2 is FYNNEI in the germline V gene. V trimming: 3 bases; J trimming: 2 bases; junction bases outside the gene matches: 5.

The chain has TRBV7-9 and TRBJ2-1; the match to TRBD2 covers 9 bases. This CDR3 region has 15 residues. The V and J ends lost 3 bases and 6 bases, in that order; junction bases with no gene match: 6. The V gene's germline CDR1 is SEHNR and CDR2 FQNEAQ (reference sequence). DNA of the CDR3: TGTGCCAGCAGCTTTACCGGACTAGCGCCCAATGAGCAGTTCTTC. Amino acids: CASSFTGLAPNEQFF.

The rearrangement uses TRBV29-1 and TRBJ2-1; 7 bases match TRBD1. Germline lookup yields CDR1 SQVTM and CDR2 ANQGSEA. Germline trimming cut 4 bases from V and 0 bases from J; bases unmatched to any gene: 21. The CDR3 length is 20 residues. CDR3 bases: TGCAGCGTTGTCGGGTTTTCTGGAAACCTGGACAGGAGCTCCTACAATGAGCAGTTCTTC. Translation: CSVVGFSGNLDRSSYNEQFF.

This sequence joins TRBV2 and TRBJ1-3; D unresolved. V was trimmed by 8 bases and J by 4 bases, leaving 12 bases between them. The CDR3 spans 13 residues. The germline V gene has CDR1 SNHLY and CDR2 FYNNEI. The CDR3, as DNA: TGTGCCAGCCTCTTCGGGAGCGGAAACACCATATATTTT. It specifies CASLFGSGNTIYF.

The chain uses TRBV7-8 and TRBJ1-4; TRBD1 matches at 11 bases. Germline assignment: CDR1 SGHVS and CDR2 FQNEAQ. Unmatched junction bases numbered 15, after V lost 4 bases and J lost 8 bases. The CDR3 is 18 amino acids. Here the CDR3 DNA reads TGTGCCAGCAGCTGGTGGGGGGACAGGGGGAGTTCGGAGGAAAAACTGTTTTTT. Amino acid sequence: CASSWWGDRGSSEEKLFF.

For this clone: With a much larger clone just one base away, this may be a read error. V is TRBV13 and J is TRBJ2-1; D not certain. V was trimmed by 5 bases and J by 7 bases, leaving 3 bases between them. This CDR3 contains 10 residues. The germline V gene encodes CDR1 PRHDT and CDR2 FYEKMQ (reference sequence). CDR3 sequence: CASSGNEQFF. The CDR3 region has the DNA TGTGCCAGCAGCGGGAATGAGCAGTTCTTC. Looking up the rest from reference TRBV13 and TRBJ2-1 gives the full variable domain: AAGVIQSPRHLIKEKRETATLKCYPIPRHDTVYWYQQGPGQDPQFLISFYEKMQSDKGSIPDRFSAQQFSDYHSELNMSSLELGDSALYFCASSGNEQFFGPGTRLTVL.

This chain connects TRBV11-2 to TRBJ2-2; TRBD2 is a possible D gene (6 bases). CDR3 length equals 15 residues. V gave up 2 bases and J gave up 5 bases, with 12 bases separating them. In germline, CDR1 is SGHAT, CDR2 FQNNGV. The CDR3 loop is CASSLNGGLTGELFF. Written as DNA, the CDR3 is TGTGCCAGCAGCTTAAACGGGGGACTTACCGGGGAGCTGTTTTTT.

The V gene is TRBV15, the J gene TRBJ2-1, with 9 positions matching TRBD1. Germline CDR1 and CDR2: LNHNV and YYDKDF (reference sequence). This CDR3 spans 16 amino acids. The J segment lost 2 bases and the V segment lost 7 bases, leaving 9 bases of the junction unmatched. CDR3 sequence reads: CATTPRGTGTYNEQFF. The CDR3 nucleotides are TGTGCCACCACCCCTAGGGGGACAGGGACCTACAATGAGCAGTTCTTC.

This chain joins TRBV19 and TRBJ2-1; 13 bases are shared with TRBD2. Trimming took 3 bases from V and 6 from J; bases not matched to a gene: 14. The CDR3 length is 19 residues. Germline V gene lookup returns CDR1 LNHDA and CDR2 SQIVND (reference sequence). This chain's CDR3 is CASSIEGTSGKGIGNEQFF. The CDR3 DNA follows: TGTGCCAGTAGTATTGAAGGGACTAGCGGGAAGGGGATTGGCAATGAGCAGTTCTTC.

The chain couples TRBV4-3 to TRBJ2-6; D might be TRBD2 (5 bases). Looked up from germline, CDR1 is LGHNA and CDR2 is YSLEER. This CDR3 has 13 residues. V was trimmed by 9 bases and J by 4 bases, leaving 10 bases between them. CDR3 bases: TGCGCCAGTTCGGGGTCCGGGGCCAACGTCCTGACTTTC. Translating it yields CASSGSGANVLTF.

The V call is TRBV9, the J call TRBJ2-7, with unresolved D. CDR1 SGDLS and CDR2 YYNGEE come from the germline V gene. Trimming removed 2 bases at V and 5 bases at J, with 14 bases between. The CDR3 is made up of 14 amino acids. The CDR3 sequence: CASSVDLRLDEQYF. For the CDR3, the DNA is TGTGCCAGCAGCGTCGATCTCAGGTTGGACGAGCAGTACTTC.

The chain couples TRBV7-9 to TRBJ2-7; 8 nucleotides align to TRBD1. The CDR3 is 17 amino acids. Germline V CDR1 and CDR2: SEHNR, FQNEAQ (reference sequence). Trimming took 5 bases from V and 3 from J; bases not matched to a gene: 15. Here the CDR3 DNA reads TGTGCCAGCAGCCCCCCAGGATCAGGGGGCCATAACTACGAGCAGTACTTC. Protein product: CASSPPGSGGHNYEQYF.

The rearrangement joins TRBV10-1 to TRBJ2-3, with TRBD1 matching over 7 bases. Germline V gives CDR1 WNHNN, CDR2 SYGVQD (reference sequence). The CDR3 runs 15 residues. V lost 2 bases to trimming and J lost 3 bases; unmatched junction nucleotides: 5. The CDR3, as DNA: TGCGCCAGCAGTGAGACAGGGGCGAGAACAGATACGCAGTATTTT. Its translation is CASSETGARTDTQYF.

This chain joins TRBV6-6 and TRBJ2-7, with TRBD1 matching over 10 bases. Germline V lookup: CDR1 MNHNY, CDR2 SVGAGI (reference sequence). Trimming cost V 6 bases and J 2 bases; bases outside gene matches: 4. The CDR3 has 14 amino acids. CDR3 protein: CASSSGQGTYEQYF. CDR3 sequence (DNA): TGTGCCAGCAGCTCGGGACAGGGGACCTACGAGCAGTACTTC.